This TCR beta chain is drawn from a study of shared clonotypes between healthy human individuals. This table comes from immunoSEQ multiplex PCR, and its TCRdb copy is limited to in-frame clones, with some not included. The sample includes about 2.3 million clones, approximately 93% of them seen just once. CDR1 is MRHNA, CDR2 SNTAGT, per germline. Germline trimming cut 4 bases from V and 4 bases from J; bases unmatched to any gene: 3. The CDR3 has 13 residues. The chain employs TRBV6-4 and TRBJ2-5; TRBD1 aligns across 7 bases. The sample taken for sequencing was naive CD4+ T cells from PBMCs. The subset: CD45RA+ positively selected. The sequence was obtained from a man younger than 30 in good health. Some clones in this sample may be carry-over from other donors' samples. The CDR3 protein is CASSANRGETQYF. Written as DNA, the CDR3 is TGTGCCAGCAGTGCCAACAGGGGAGAGACCCAGTACTTC.